These 23 T cell receptor beta chains came from one sample sequenced in a study of technical replicates of blood from a few donors. Generated by immunoSEQ multiplex PCR, the TCRdb table keeps only in-frame clones and is missing some. The sample lists tens of thousands of clones, around 93% occurring once. Specimen: T cells isolated from PBMCs. The source of these receptors is a human donor in good health.

This sequence joins TRBV10-3 and TRBJ2-2; weak D call: TRBD1 (6 bases). This CDR3 region has 17 residues. V was clipped by 3 bases and J by 4 bases, with 18 bases between them. The germline gives CDR1 ENHRY, CDR2 SYGVKD. The CDR3 DNA follows: TGTGCCATCAGTGACCCTTCCAGGGGAGAGGGCACCGGGGAGCTGTTTTTT. Encoded protein: CAISDPSRGEGTGELFF.

The chain carries TRBV30 and TRBJ1-1; 9 bases are a match to TRBD1. This CDR3 is 16 amino acids long. After removal of 2 bases from V and 1 base from J, the junction contained 8 bases not matched to a gene. The germline V gene encodes CDR1 GTSNPN and CDR2 SVGIG (reference sequence). This chain's CDR3 is CAWSTSGTGKNTEAFF. In nucleotides, the CDR3 is TGTGCCTGGAGTACCTCCGGGACAGGGAAGAACACTGAAGCTTTCTTT.

The chain combines TRBV5-1 with TRBJ2-7, with D perhaps matching TRBD2 (5 bases). Germline V CDR1 and CDR2: SGHRS, YFSETQ. Between the trimmed V and J ends, which lost 2 bases and 1 base, there was a span of 25 bases. This CDR3 is 19 amino acids long. CDR3 sequence: CASSFPRESTGPNSYEQYF. The CDR3 DNA sequence: TGCGCCAGCAGCTTCCCTCGGGAATCAACCGGGCCAAATTCCTACGAGCAGTACTTC. The full variable domain, in which reference TRBV5-1 and TRBJ2-7 provide the parts outside the CDR3, is KAGVTQTPRYLIKTRGQQVTLSCSPISGHRSVSWYQQTPGQGLQFLFEYFSETQRNKGNFPGRFSGRQFSNSRSEMNVSTLELGDSALYLCASSFPRESTGPNSYEQYFGPGTRLTVT.

The sample holds one count of this clone. This chain joins TRBV27 and TRBJ2-3; 10 nucleotides match TRBD2. From germline, CDR1 is MNHEY and CDR2 SMNVEV (reference sequence). The CDR3 length is 17 residues. The V and J ends lost 3 bases and 4 bases, in that order; junction bases with no gene match: 10. DNA of the CDR3: TGTGCCAGCAGTTTTTTAGGAAGCGGGAGGGCCGCAGATACGCAGTATTTT. This sequence encodes CASSFLGSGRAADTQYF.

A few counts support this clone. The gene calls are TRBV10-1 and TRBJ2-7; the D is unclear. Germline V gives CDR1 WNHNN, CDR2 SYGVQD (reference sequence). The CDR3 contains 13 residues. Trimming removed 4 bases from V and 4 bases from J, with 11 bases in between. The CDR3 here is CASSGSGTYEQYF. CDR3 DNA sequence: TGCGCCAGCAGTGGTTCAGGAACTTACGAGCAGTACTTC.

The rearrangement uses TRBV9 and TRBJ2-7; 7 bases line up with TRBD1. Germline lookup yields CDR1 SGDLS and CDR2 YYNGEE. The CDR3 extends over 15 amino acids. With V trimmed by 0 bases and J by 0 bases, 3 bases remained unmatched. The CDR3 here is CASSVAGGVSYEQYF. The DNA of the CDR3 is TGTGCCAGCAGCGTAGCAGGGGGAGTCTCCTACGAGCAGTACTTC.

The chain combines TRBV27 with TRBJ2-7; 9 bases map to TRBD2. CDR1 and CDR2 (germline): MNHEY, SMNVEV (reference sequence). This CDR3 comprises 15 residues. V gave up 0 bases and J gave up 5 bases; unmatched junction bases: 5. This CDR3 reads CASSLSAGGAHEQYF. The CDR3 bases are TGTGCCAGCAGTTTATCGGCGGGGGGGGCCCACGAGCAGTACTTC.

The rearrangement joins TRBV30 to TRBJ1-3; D not resolved. Deletions cut 0 bases from V and 0 bases from J, with 15 bases between. From germline, CDR1 is GTSNPN and CDR2 SVGIG (reference sequence). The CDR3 is made up of 17 amino acids. The CDR3 coding sequence is TGTGCCTGGAGTGTCCTTCCTTTGGGGAGCTCTGGAAACACCATATATTTT. This translates into CAWSVLPLGSSGNTIYF.

The chain couples TRBV9 to TRBJ1-1, with TRBD1 matching 8 bases. CDR3 length: 14 amino acids. The germline V gene has CDR1 SGDLS and CDR2 YYNGEE. V lost 0 bases to trimming and J lost 3 bases; unmatched junction nucleotides: 1. For the CDR3, the DNA is TGTGCCAGCAGCGTAGAGGGACAGGACACTGAAGCTTTCTTT. This codes for CASSVEGQDTEAFF.

The rearrangement joins TRBV6-1 to TRBJ2-7, with D possibly TRBD2 on 5 matching bases. Between the trimmed V and J ends, which lost 7 bases and 4 bases, there was a span of 17 bases. This CDR3 spans 14 amino acids. In germline, CDR1 is MNHNS, CDR2 SASEGT. The CDR3 loop is CASTRAARGYEQYF. In nucleotides, the CDR3 is TGTGCCAGCACTAGAGCGGCCCGGGGTTACGAGCAGTACTTC.

This clone was observed a single time. The J gene is TRBJ2-7, the V gene TRBV28; 7 positions match TRBD1. Losses at the gene ends were 0 bases for V and 5 bases for J; bases not matched to a gene: 1. The CDR3 has 13 amino acids. Germline CDR1 reads MDHEN; CDR2 reads SYDVKM. In DNA form, the CDR3 reads TGTGCCAGCAGTTTATGGGGGACAGACGAGCAGTACTTC. This codes for CASSLWGTDEQYF.

The V and J genes are TRBV4-1 and TRBJ2-1, with D perhaps TRBD1 (6 bases). CDR3 length: 17 amino acids. CDR1 MGHRA and CDR2 YSYEKL come from the germline V gene. V was shortened by 7 bases and J by 0 bases, with 19 bases between the two germline ends. The CDR3 sequence: CASTPGPGQNSYNEQFF. The CDR3 nucleotides are TGCGCCAGCACCCCAGGCCCGGGACAAAACTCCTACAATGAGCAGTTCTTC.

The rearrangement uses TRBV28 and TRBJ1-5; D unresolved. Looked up from germline, CDR1 is MDHEN and CDR2 is SYDVKM. The V and J ends lost 5 bases and 3 bases respectively, with 14 bases between them. This CDR3 has 15 amino acids. The CDR3 region has the DNA TGTGCCAGCAGTCCAGGCCTCCAGGACAATCAGCCCCAGCATTTT. Its translation: CASSPGLQDNQPQHF.

This chain connects TRBV6-5 to TRBJ2-3, with D maybe TRBD1 (6 bases). The CDR3 spans 16 residues. The V end was cut by 2 bases, the J end by 5 bases, with 17 bases between. The germline V gene encodes CDR1 MNHEY and CDR2 SVGAGI. CDR3 protein: CASSYDTQGRGDTQYF. In DNA, the CDR3 is TGTGCCAGCAGTTACGATACACAGGGACGGGGAGATACGCAGTATTTT.

This clone was counted between two and nine times. The J gene is TRBJ2-5, the V gene TRBV2; D not resolved. There are 11 residues in the CDR3. CDR1 is SNHLY and CDR2 is FYNNEI in the germline V gene. Trimming took off 4 bases at V and 5 bases at J, with 5 bases between the two ends. The CDR3 reads CASSGYETQYF. In DNA, the CDR3 is TGTGCCAGCAGTGGCTACGAGACCCAGTACTTC.

The chain couples TRBV7-9 to TRBJ1-2, with 9 nucleotides matching TRBD1. Germline assignment: CDR1 SEHNR and CDR2 FQNEAQ (reference sequence). The ends lost 5 bases at V and 7 bases at J; junction bases unmatched: 11. The CDR3 runs 15 residues. The CDR3 loop reads CASSAGQGFSPGYTF. Written as DNA, the CDR3 is TGTGCCAGCAGCGCGGGACAGGGTTTTTCGCCTGGCTACACCTTC.

The chain recombines TRBV2 with TRBJ2-7; D is unclear. V was clipped by 1 base and J by 0 bases, with 10 bases between them. The CDR3 has 15 residues. Per germline, CDR1 SNHLY and CDR2 FYNNEI. The CDR3 coding sequence is TGTGCCAGCAGTGAAGGACTCTTTGACTCCTACGAGCAGTACTTC. It translates to CASSEGLFDSYEQYF.

The CDR3 is CASSLDRTLRGAFF. In nucleotides, the CDR3 is TGTGCCAGCAGCTTAGATCGGACTCTACGCGGAGCTTTCTTT. The rearrangement joins TRBV11-2 to TRBJ1-1; D gene ambiguous. The CDR3 covers 14 residues. Germline V gene data show CDR1 as SGHAT and CDR2 as FQNNGV. V lost 0 bases and J lost 10, with 15 bases in between.

The chain combines TRBV10-2 with TRBJ1-2; no definite D call. Germline V gene data show CDR1 as WSHSY and CDR2 as SAAADI. The CDR3 consists of 15 residues. Trimming took 6 bases from V and 6 from J, leaving 20 bases between them. DNA of the CDR3: TGCGCCAGCAGGGACGACCGGACCCTAGCTGATGGCTACACCTTC. This codes for CASRDDRTLADGYTF.

The chain joins TRBV19 to TRBJ2-5; D perhaps matches TRBD1 (5 bases). The length of the CDR3 is 13 residues. V lost 4 bases, J lost 0 bases, and 6 bases lay in between. CDR1 LNHDA and CDR2 SQIVND come from the germline V gene (reference sequence). DNA for the CDR3: TGTGCCAGTAGTAGGGGCTACCAAGAGACCCAGTACTTC. This sequence encodes CASSRGYQETQYF.

This chain joins TRBV29-1 and TRBJ2-3, with D possibly TRBD2 on 5 matching bases. Trimming shortened V by 6 bases and J by 9 bases, and 13 bases separated the two germline ends. Germline loops: CDR1 SQVTM, CDR2 ANQGSEA. The CDR3 runs to 11 residues. CDR3 in DNA: TGCAGCGTCTCACAGTGGGAGACGCAGTATTTT. This sequence encodes CSVSQWETQYF.

The chain carries TRBV28 and TRBJ2-7; perhaps TRBD1 as D (6 bases). This CDR3 is 13 amino acids long. Germline-derived CDR1 and CDR2 are MDHEN and SYDVKM. Trimming took 8 bases from V and 1 from J, leaving 12 bases between them. CDR3 sequence reads: CASQGTASYEQYF. The CDR3 DNA reads TGTGCCAGCCAGGGGACGGCGTCCTACGAGCAGTACTTC.

The V and J genes are TRBV7-8 and TRBJ2-2, with 8 nucleotides matching TRBD1. Germline V CDR1 and CDR2: SGHVS, FQNEAQ. The CDR3 loop spans 17 amino acids. Trimming at V came to 0 bases and at J to 5 bases, leaving 8 bases not matched to a gene. The CDR3 DNA follows: TGTGCCAGCAGCTTAGCCGATGGACAGGGAAAAACCGGGGAGCTGTTTTTT. Amino acid sequence: CASSLADGQGKTGELFF.